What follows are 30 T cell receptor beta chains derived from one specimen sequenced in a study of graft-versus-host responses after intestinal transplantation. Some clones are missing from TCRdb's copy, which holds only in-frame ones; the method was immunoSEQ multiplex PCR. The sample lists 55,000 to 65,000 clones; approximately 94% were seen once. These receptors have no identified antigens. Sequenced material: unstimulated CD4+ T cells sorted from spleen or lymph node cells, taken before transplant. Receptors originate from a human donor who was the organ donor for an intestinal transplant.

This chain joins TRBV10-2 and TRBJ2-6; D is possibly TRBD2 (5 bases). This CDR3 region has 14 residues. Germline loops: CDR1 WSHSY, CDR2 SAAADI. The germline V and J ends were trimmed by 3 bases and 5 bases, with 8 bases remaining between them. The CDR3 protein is CASSDRGRANVLTF. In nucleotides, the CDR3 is TGCGCCAGCAGTGACCGGGGTAGGGCCAACGTCCTGACTTTC.

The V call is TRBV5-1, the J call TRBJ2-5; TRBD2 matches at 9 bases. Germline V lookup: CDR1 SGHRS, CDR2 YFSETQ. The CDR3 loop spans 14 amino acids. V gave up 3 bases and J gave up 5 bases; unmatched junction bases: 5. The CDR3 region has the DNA TGCGCCAGCAGCTGGAGCGGGGGGAGGGAGACCCAGTACTTC. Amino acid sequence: CASSWSGGRETQYF.

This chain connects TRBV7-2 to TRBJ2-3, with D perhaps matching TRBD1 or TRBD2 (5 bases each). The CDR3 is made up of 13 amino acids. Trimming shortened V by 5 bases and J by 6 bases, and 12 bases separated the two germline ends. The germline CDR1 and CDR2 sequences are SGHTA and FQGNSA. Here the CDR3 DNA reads TGTGCCAGCAGCCGTTTTGAGGGGGATACGCAGTATTTT. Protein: CASSRFEGDTQYF.

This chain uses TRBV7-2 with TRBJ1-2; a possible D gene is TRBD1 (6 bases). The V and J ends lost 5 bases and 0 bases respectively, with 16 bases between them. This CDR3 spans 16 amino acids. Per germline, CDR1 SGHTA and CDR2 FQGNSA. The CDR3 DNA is TGTGCCAGCAGCCCCGACAGTAGGGGGGCTAACTATGGCTACACCTTC. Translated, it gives CASSPDSRGANYGYTF.

The CDR3 is CASSLGGISNQPQHF. The CDR3 nucleotides read TGTGCCAGCAGCTTAGGGGGGATTAGCAATCAGCCCCAGCATTTT. This rearrangement joins TRBV7-9 to TRBJ1-5; tentatively, D is TRBD1 (5 bases). V dropped 1 base and J dropped 0 bases, with 7 bases sitting between them. Germline V gene data show CDR1 as SEHNR and CDR2 as FQNEAQ (reference sequence). The length of the CDR3 is 15 residues.

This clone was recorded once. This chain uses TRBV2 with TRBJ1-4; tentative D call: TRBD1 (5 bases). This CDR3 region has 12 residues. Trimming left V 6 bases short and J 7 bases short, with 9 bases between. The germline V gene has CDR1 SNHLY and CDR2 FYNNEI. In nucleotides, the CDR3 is TGTGCCAGCAGGGGGCAGGCTGAAAAACTGTTTTTT. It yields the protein CASRGQAEKLFF.

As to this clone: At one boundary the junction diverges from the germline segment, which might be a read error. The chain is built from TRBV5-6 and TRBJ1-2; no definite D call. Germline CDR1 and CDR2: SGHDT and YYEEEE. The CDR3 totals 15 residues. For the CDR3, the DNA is TGTGCCAGCAGCTTGGGGCAGGTGACTAACTATGGCCACACCTTC. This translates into CASSLGQVTNYGHTF.

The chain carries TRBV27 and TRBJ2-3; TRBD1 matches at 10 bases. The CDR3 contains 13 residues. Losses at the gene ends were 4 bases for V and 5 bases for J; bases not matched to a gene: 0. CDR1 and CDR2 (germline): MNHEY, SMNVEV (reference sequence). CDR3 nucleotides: TGTGCCAGCAGTTGGGACAGGGGAGATACGCAGTATTTT. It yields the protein CASSWDRGDTQYF.

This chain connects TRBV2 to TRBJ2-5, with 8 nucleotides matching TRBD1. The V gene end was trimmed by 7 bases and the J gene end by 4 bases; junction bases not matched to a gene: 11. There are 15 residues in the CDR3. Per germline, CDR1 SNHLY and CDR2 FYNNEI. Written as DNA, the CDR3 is TGTGCCAGCACCCTAACACAGGGGGGTGGAGAGACCCAGTACTTC. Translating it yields CASTLTQGGGETQYF.

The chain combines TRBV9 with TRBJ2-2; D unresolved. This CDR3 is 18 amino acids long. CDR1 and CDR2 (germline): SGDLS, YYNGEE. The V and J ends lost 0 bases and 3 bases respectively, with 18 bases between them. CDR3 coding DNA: TGTGCCAGCAGCGTAGCGGAGTACGGAAACCAATACACCGGGGAGCTGTTTTTT. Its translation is CASSVAEYGNQYTGELFF. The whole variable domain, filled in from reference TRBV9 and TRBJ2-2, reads DSGVTQTPKHLITATGQRVTLRCSPRSGDLSVYWYQQSLDQGLQFLIQYYNGEERAKGNILERFSAQQFPDLHSELNLSSLELGDSALYFCASSVAEYGNQYTGELFFGEGSRLTVL.

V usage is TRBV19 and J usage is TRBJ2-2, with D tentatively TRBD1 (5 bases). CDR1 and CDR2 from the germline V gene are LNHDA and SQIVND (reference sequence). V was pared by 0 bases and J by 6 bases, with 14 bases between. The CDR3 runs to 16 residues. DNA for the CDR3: TGTGCCAGTAGTATAGATTTAGGCAGGGTCGCCGGGGAGCTGTTTTTT. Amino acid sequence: CASSIDLGRVAGELFF.

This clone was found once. In nucleotides, the CDR3 is TGCGCCAGCAGCGGGACTAGCGGGGTCAATGAGCAGTTCTTC. Residues: CASSGTSGVNEQFF. This chain uses TRBV5-1 with TRBJ2-1; 13 bases are a match to TRBD2. Germline V lookup: CDR1 SGHRS, CDR2 YFSETQ. The CDR3 loop spans 14 amino acids. J lost 6 bases, V lost 4 bases, and 1 base had no gene match.

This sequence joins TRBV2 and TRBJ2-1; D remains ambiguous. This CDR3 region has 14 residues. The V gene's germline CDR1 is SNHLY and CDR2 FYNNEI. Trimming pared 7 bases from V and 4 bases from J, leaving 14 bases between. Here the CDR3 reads CASNRRSLYNEQFF. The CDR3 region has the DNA TGTGCCAGCAATCGTAGATCCCTTTACAATGAGCAGTTCTTC.

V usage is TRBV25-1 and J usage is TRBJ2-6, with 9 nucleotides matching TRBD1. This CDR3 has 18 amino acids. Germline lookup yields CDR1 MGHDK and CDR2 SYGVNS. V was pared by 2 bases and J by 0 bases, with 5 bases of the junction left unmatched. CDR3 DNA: TGTGCCAGCAGTGAAAGGGACAGGGCCCTCTCTGGGGCCAACGTCCTGACTTTC. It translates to CASSERDRALSGANVLTF. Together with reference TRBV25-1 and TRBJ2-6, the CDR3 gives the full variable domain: EADIYQTPRYLVIGTGKKITLECSQTMGHDKMYWYQQDPGMELHLIHYSYGVNSTEKGDLSSESTVSRIRTEHFPLTLESARPSHTSQYLCASSERDRALSGANVLTFGAGSRLTVL.

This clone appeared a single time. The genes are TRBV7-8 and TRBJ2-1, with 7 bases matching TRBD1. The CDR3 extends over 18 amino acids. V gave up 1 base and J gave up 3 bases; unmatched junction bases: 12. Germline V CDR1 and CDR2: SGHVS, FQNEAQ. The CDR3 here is CASSLEGAVNRRYNEQFF. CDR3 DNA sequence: TGTGCCAGCAGCTTAGAGGGGGCGGTGAACAGGCGCTACAATGAGCAGTTCTTC.

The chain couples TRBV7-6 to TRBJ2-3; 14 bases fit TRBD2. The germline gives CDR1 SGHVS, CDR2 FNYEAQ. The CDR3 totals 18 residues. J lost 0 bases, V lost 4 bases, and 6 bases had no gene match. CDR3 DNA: TGTGCCAGCAGCTCTAGACTAGCGGGGGGGCCCAGCACAGATACGCAGTATTTT. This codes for CASSSRLAGGPSTDTQYF.

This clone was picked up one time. CDR3: CASSLTTGTGSDSGNTIYF. As DNA, the CDR3 is TGTGCCAGCAGCCTCACCACCGGGACAGGGTCCGATTCTGGAAACACCATATATTTT. The chain is built from TRBV7-4 and TRBJ1-3, with TRBD1 matching 9 bases. The CDR3 has 19 amino acids. Trimming took 5 bases from V and 1 from J; bases not matched to a gene: 15. CDR1 and CDR2 (germline): SGHVT, SQSDAQ.

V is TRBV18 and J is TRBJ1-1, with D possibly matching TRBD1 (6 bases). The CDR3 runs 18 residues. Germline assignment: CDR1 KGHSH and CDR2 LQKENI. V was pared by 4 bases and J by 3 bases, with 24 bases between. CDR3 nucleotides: TGTGCCAGCTCACTAATCTTGGGTCAGGGGAGCCCCTACACTGAAGCTTTCTTT. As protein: CASSLILGQGSPYTEAFF.

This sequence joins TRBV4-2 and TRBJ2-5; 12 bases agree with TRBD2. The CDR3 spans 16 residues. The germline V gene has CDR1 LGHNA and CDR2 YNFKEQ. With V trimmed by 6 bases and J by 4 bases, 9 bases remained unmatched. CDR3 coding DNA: TGTGCCAGCAGTGTTCTAGCGGGGGGGCAACGAGAGACCCAGTACTTC. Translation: CASSVLAGGQRETQYF.

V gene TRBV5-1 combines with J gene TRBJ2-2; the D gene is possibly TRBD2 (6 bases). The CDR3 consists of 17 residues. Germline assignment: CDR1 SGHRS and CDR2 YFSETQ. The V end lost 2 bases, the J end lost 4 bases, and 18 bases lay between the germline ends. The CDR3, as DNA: TGCGCCAGCAGCTTAATCCCCAAGGGACTTTCCACCGGGGAGCTGTTTTTT. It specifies CASSLIPKGLSTGELFF.

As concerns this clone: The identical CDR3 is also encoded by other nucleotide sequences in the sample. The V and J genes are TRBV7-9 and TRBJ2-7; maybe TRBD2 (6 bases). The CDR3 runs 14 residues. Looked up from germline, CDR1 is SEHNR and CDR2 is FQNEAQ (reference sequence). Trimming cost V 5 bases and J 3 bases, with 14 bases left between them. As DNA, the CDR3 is TGTGCCAGCAGCCTCTCTGGGGGGAGCTACGAGCAGTACTTC. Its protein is CASSLSGGSYEQYF.

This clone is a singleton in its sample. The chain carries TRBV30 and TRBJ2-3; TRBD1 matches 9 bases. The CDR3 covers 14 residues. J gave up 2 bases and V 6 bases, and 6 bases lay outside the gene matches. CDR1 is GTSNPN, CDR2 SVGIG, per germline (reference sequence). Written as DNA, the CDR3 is TGTGCCTGTCGACAGGGGGTTAACACAGATACGCAGTATTTT. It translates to CACRQGVNTDTQYF.

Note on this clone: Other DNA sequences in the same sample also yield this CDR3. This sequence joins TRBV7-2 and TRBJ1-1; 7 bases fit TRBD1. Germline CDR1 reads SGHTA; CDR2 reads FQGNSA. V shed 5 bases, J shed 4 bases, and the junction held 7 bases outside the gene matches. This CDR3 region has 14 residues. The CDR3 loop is CASSLRQGGTEAFF. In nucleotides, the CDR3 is TGTGCCAGCAGCCTAAGACAGGGAGGCACTGAAGCTTTCTTT.

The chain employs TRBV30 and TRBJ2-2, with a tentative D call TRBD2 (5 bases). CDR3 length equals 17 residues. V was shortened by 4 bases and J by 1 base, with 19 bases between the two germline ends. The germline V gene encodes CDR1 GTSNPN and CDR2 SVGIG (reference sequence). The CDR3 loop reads CAWKHTGYPLNTGELFF. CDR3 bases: TGTGCCTGGAAACATACGGGATACCCACTGAACACCGGGGAGCTGTTTTTT.

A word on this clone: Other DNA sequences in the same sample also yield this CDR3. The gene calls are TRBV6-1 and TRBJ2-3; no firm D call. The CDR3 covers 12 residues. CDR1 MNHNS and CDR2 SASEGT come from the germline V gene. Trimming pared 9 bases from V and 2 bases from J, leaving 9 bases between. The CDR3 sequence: CASSRHTDTQYF. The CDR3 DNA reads TGTGCCAGTAGTAGACACACAGATACGCAGTATTTT.

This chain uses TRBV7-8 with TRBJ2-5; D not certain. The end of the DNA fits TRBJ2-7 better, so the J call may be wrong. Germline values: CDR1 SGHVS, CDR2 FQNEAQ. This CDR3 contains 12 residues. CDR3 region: CASSSVPYEQYF. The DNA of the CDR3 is TGTGCCAGCAGCTCTGTCCCCTACGAGCAGTACTTC.

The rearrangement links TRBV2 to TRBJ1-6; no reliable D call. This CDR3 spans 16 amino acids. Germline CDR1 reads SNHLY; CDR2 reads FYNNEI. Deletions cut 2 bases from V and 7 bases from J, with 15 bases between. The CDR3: CASSERFGVRNSPLHF. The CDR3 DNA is TGTGCCAGCAGTGAACGGTTCGGGGTACGGAATTCACCCCTCCACTTT.

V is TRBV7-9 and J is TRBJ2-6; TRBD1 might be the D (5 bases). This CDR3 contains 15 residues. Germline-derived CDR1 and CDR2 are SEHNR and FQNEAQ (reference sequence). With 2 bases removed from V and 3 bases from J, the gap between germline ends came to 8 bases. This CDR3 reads CASSLRGSGANVLTF. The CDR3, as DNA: TGTGCCAGCAGCTTAAGGGGTAGTGGGGCCAACGTCCTGACTTTC.

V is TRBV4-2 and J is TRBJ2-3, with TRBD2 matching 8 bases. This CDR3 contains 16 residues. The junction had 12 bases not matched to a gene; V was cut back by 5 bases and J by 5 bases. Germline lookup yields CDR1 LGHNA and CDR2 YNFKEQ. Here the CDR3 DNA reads TGTGCCAGCAGCTCCCCAGCGGGGGATGTGGAAGATACGCAGTATTTT. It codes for CASSSPAGDVEDTQYF.

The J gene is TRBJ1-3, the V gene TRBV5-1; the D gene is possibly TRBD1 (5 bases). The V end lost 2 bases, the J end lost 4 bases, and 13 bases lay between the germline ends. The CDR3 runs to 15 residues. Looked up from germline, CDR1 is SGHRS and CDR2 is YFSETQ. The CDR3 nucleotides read TGCGCCAGCAGCTTAACGTCCAGGGACGGAAACACCATATATTTT. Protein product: CASSLTSRDGNTIYF.